Sequencing of this T cell receptor (beta chain) was carried out in a study of T cells expressing NK-cell markers. As for the study in general: The study sequenced eight donors, seven HCMV-seropositive and one seronegative. Study-wide points: Top CD8+ clonotypes included the dominant CD3+CD56+NKG2C+ clonotypes in several donors. In several donors, dominant clonotypes made up about 28.3-65% of CD3+CD56-NKG2C+ cells.

It was by 5'RACE template switching with UMIs that TCR beta cDNA was made. TCRdb reprocessed the 5' RACE reads, keeping one entry per CDR3 protein, no DNA. In all, the sample yields about 150,000 distinct CDR3 sequences. This CDR3 spans 19 amino acids. Germline CDR1 and CDR2: LNHDA and SQIVND (reference sequence). In the case of this clonotype: What it binds is not known.

This TCR was sampled from a woman aged 45-60 years in good health. Sequencing was performed on blood T cells: a sorted CD56 or NKG2C T cell subset, CD4+ or CD8+ T cells, or bulk PBMC T cells (not recorded which). The chain employs TRBV19 and TRBJ2-1; the D gene TCRdb calls, TRBD1, cannot be checked with no DNA. CDR3 loop: CASSRSPGGWDRSYNEQFF.